This T cell receptor (beta chain) emerged from a study of blood T cell repertoires in COVID-19. The wider study: COVID-19 samples collected from the United States, Italy and Spain covered acute and convalescent phases. Sample material is recorded as cDNA or gDNA derived from T cells, B-cell-depleted T cells, or PBMCs.

This CDR3 is built from 17 residues. CDR1 is SEHNR, CDR2 FQNEAQ, per germline (reference sequence). Trimming stripped 8 bases from V and 0 bases from J, with 17 bases between. Original processing notes: Reference gene primer amplification in the assay estimated nucleated cell counts. The assay was immunoSEQ multiplex PCR, and TCRdb's table has in-frame clones only and misses some. V and J calls plus clone size are reproduced from that table; the DNA served to infer D and trimming. The sample shows around 94,000 clones, 80% of them seen only once. The material sequenced was peripheral blood. This TCR was recovered from a human donor in a cohort sampled during active COVID-19. This chain connects TRBV7-9 to TRBJ2-6, with D tentatively TRBD2 (6 bases). CDR3 protein: CASPPGGPFSGANVLTF. CDR3 DNA sequence: TGTGCCAGCCCCCCCGGGGGTCCGTTCTCTGGGGCCAACGTCCTGACTTTC.